This T cell receptor (beta chain) appears in the sequencing data of a study of CD8+ T cells in alopecia areata. The study's findings and limits: With one nonresponder, baseline CD8+ expansion's link to response remains uncertain. In scalp and blood, many expanded lesional clones persisted during tofacitinib.

On this clone itself: Its antigen is not identified.

As to treatment: oral pan-JAK inhibitor, 5-10 mg twice daily. The germline CDR1 and CDR2 sequences are LGHNA and YSLEER. CDR3 length: 19 residues. V dropped 1 base and J dropped 2; count of bases not matched to a gene: 16. Sequencing relied on a cDNA template that was reverse transcribed from extracted RNA. Assay: immunoSEQ multiplex PCR; the TCRdb copy retains only in-frame clones and omits some. This table has approximately 280,000 clones, roughly 50% appearing once. Sequenced here: CD4+ T cells sorted from blood, sampled at week 24, from a patient treated with tofacitinib. The chain combines TRBV4-3 with TRBJ1-2; TRBD1 aligns across 7 bases. The TCR originated in a human donor with alopecia areata. In DNA, the CDR3 is TGCGCCAGCAGCCAAGCGACCCGCCTGGGACAGCCCTCGAACTATGGCTACACCTTC. This sequence encodes CASSQATRLGQPSNYGYTF.